This TCR beta chain was identified during a study of blood T cell repertoires in COVID-19. For the study at large: Spain, Italy and the United States supplied samples that represented acute and convalescent COVID-19. Sample material is recorded as cDNA or gDNA derived from T cells, B-cell-depleted T cells, or PBMCs.

Germline CDR1 reads MNHEY; CDR2 reads SVGEGT. V was pared by 2 bases and J by 2 bases, with 6 bases between. The CDR3 covers 13 residues. Under the authors' procedure: Scientists estimated how many nucleated cells there were by amplifying reference gene primers. This table comes from immunoSEQ multiplex PCR, and its TCRdb copy is limited to in-frame clones, with some not included. D and trimming come from the DNA, and the V and J calls and clone size come from that table. The table records approximately 150,000 clones, about 81% of them present only once. The sequencing sample was made of peripheral blood. The clonotype originates from a woman aged 80 or over with acute or convalescent COVID-19. The chain carries TRBV6-2 or TRBV6-3 and TRBJ2-5; weak D call: TRBD2 (6 bases). CDR3 amino acids: CASSYREQETQYF. The CDR3 coding sequence is TGTGCCAGCAGTTACCGGGAGCAAGAGACCCAGTACTTC.